Below are 14 T cell receptor beta chains sequenced from a single sample in a study of T cell responses to AZD1222 COVID-19 vaccine. Measured with immunoSEQ multiplex PCR; TCRdb has only the in-frame clones, and not every one. The sample lists under 90,000 clones, 83% occurring once. This specimen was peripheral blood, taken 28 days after the second AZD1222 dose. The receptors originated from an adult who received the AZD1222 COVID-19 vaccine.

This chain joins TRBV19 and TRBJ2-5; 7 bases match TRBD1. The ends lost 6 bases at V and 3 bases at J; junction bases unmatched: 13. This CDR3 spans 16 amino acids. CDR1 is LNHDA and CDR2 is SQIVND in the germline V gene (reference sequence). CDR3 region: CASRVTGLEREETQYF. CDR3 DNA sequence: TGTGCCAGTAGGGTGACAGGGCTCGAGAGAGAAGAGACCCAGTACTTC. The full variable domain, with the rest looked up from reference TRBV19 and TRBJ2-5, is DGGITQSPKYLFRKEGQNVTLSCEQNLNHDAMYWYRQDPGQGLRLIYYSQIVNDFQKGDIAEGYSVSREKKESFPLTVTSAQKNPTAFYLCASRVTGLEREETQYFGPGTRLLVL.

V usage is TRBV7-2 and J usage is TRBJ1-2, with a weak D call TRBD1 (6 bases). V was clipped by 0 bases and J by 4 bases, with 12 bases between them. Germline V gene lookup returns CDR1 SGHTA and CDR2 FQGNSA. CDR3 size: 15 residues. In DNA form, the CDR3 reads TGTGCCAGCAGCTTAGCGCTTGGACAGAGCTATGGCTACACCTTC. It yields the protein CASSLALGQSYGYTF.

This chain connects TRBV25-1 to TRBJ2-3; maybe TRBD2 (5 bases). The CDR3 spans 13 residues. Per the germline V gene, CDR1 is MGHDK and CDR2 is SYGVNS. The CDR3, as DNA: TGTGCTACGGGAAGGCTAAACACAGATACGCAGTATTTT. Protein sequence: CATGRLNTDTQYF.

The J gene is TRBJ2-7, the V gene TRBV7-2; no definite D call. There are 14 residues in the CDR3. Trimming took off 3 bases at V and 4 bases at J, with 13 bases between the two ends. Germline-derived CDR1 and CDR2 are SGHTA and FQGNSA. The CDR3 DNA reads TGTGCCAGCAGCTTGAGGACGGACCGTTACGAGCAGTACTTC. As protein: CASSLRTDRYEQYF.

CDR3: CASSLSSINSPLHF. CDR3 in DNA: TGTGCCAGCAGTCTCTCCTCTATCAATTCACCCCTCCACTTT. J is TRBJ1-6 and V is TRBV27; D is undetermined. The V end lost 5 bases, the J end lost 7 bases, and 12 bases lay between the germline ends. CDR1 is MNHEY and CDR2 is SMNVEV in the germline V gene (reference sequence). This CDR3 spans 14 amino acids.

The J gene is TRBJ1-1, the V gene TRBV5-5, with no clear D. The V end was cut by 5 bases, the J end by 0 bases, with 11 bases between. The CDR3 sequence is 14 residues long. From germline, CDR1 is SGHKS and CDR2 YYEKEE (reference sequence). In nucleotides, the CDR3 is TGTGCCAGCAGAATCGACACCGTGAACACTGAAGCTTTCTTT. This sequence encodes CASRIDTVNTEAFF.

The V gene is TRBV24-1, the J gene TRBJ1-2; D might be TRBD1 (5 bases). This CDR3 region has 13 residues. Trimming cost V 4 bases and J 5 bases, with 10 bases left between them. Germline V CDR1 and CDR2: KGHDR, SFDVKD. The DNA for the CDR3 is TGTGCCACCAGTGAGACGACAGCGTATGGCTACACCTTC. This translates into CATSETTAYGYTF.

The chain uses TRBV9 and TRBJ1-1; 10 bases are a match to TRBD1. CDR1 SGDLS and CDR2 YYNGEE come from the germline V gene. CDR3 length: 15 residues. The trim removed 3 bases at V and 3 bases at J, leaving 5 bases unmatched. The CDR3: CASSATGQGYTEAFF. CDR3 nucleotide sequence: TGTGCCAGCAGCGCAACGGGACAGGGGTACACTGAAGCTTTCTTT.

The chain has TRBV9 and TRBJ2-5; D not resolved. V was cut by 3 bases and J by 0 bases, with 15 bases left in between. The CDR3 length is 16 residues. CDR1 is SGDLS and CDR2 is YYNGEE in the germline V gene. Here the CDR3 DNA reads TGTGCCAGCAGCGCGGGTTTTAGGTACGACCAAGAGACCCAGTACTTC. This gives the protein CASSAGFRYDQETQYF.

The V and J genes are TRBV14 and TRBJ2-1, with 7 bases lining up with TRBD1. Per germline, CDR1 SGHDN and CDR2 FVKESK. Trimming cost V 0 bases and J 5 bases; bases outside gene matches: 7. The CDR3 sequence is 16 residues long. CDR3 coding DNA: TGTGCCAGCAGCCAAGACAGGGGGAGTTTCCACAATGAGCAGTTCTTC. It yields the protein CASSQDRGSFHNEQFF.

The rearrangement links TRBV7-3 to TRBJ2-2; the D is unclear. Per the germline V gene, CDR1 is SGHTA and CDR2 is FQGTGA. V gave up 0 bases and J gave up 0 bases, with 8 bases separating them. The CDR3 loop spans 16 amino acids. In DNA form, the CDR3 reads TGTGCCAGCAGCTTAACTGCCATCCCGAACACCGGGGAGCTGTTTTTT. This gives the protein CASSLTAIPNTGELFF.

This chain links TRBV28 with TRBJ1-2, with 9 bases fitting TRBD1. The junction had 6 bases not matched to a gene; V was cut back by 5 bases and J by 5 bases. The CDR3 consists of 14 residues. CDR1 is MDHEN, CDR2 SYDVKM, per germline. This chain's CDR3 is CASSLSGTGYGYTF. The CDR3 DNA reads TGTGCCAGCAGTCTCTCCGGGACAGGGTATGGCTACACCTTC.

V gene TRBV27 combines with J gene TRBJ1-4; D is uncertain. This CDR3 is built from 14 residues. Trimming removed 5 bases from V and 8 bases from J, with 15 bases in between. The germline V gene has CDR1 MNHEY and CDR2 SMNVEV (reference sequence). In nucleotides, the CDR3 is TGTGCCAGCAGTCTCCTTTCTGACGGCGAAAAACTGTTTTTT. Translated, it gives CASSLLSDGEKLFF.

The rearrangement links TRBV9 to TRBJ1-4; D is undetermined. Germline lookup yields CDR1 SGDLS and CDR2 YYNGEE. Trimming cost V 3 bases and J 6 bases, with 15 bases left between them. This CDR3 has 15 amino acids. In nucleotides, the CDR3 is TGTGCCAGCAGCGGGGCGGCATTGATGGATGAAAAACTGTTTTTT. This codes for CASSGAALMDEKLFF. The full variable domain, in which reference TRBV9 and TRBJ1-4 provide the parts outside the CDR3, is DSGVTQTPKHLITATGQRVTLRCSPRSGDLSVYWYQQSLDQGLQFLIQYYNGEERAKGNILERFSAQQFPDLHSELNLSSLELGDSALYFCASSGAALMDEKLFFGSGTQLSVL.